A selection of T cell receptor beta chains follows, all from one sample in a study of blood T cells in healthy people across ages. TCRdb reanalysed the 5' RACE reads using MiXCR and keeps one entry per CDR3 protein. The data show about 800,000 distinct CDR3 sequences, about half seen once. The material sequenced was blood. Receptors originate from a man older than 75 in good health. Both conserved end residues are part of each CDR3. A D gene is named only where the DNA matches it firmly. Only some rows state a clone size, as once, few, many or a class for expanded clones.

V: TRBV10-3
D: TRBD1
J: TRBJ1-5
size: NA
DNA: TGTGCCATCAGTGAGTCGGACAGGGTACGGCAGCCCCAGCATTTT
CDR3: CAISESDRVRQPQHF

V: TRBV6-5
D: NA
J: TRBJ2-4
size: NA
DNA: TGTGCCAGCAGTTACTCCCCAGGGACAAACATTCAGTACTTC
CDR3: CASSYSPGTNIQYF

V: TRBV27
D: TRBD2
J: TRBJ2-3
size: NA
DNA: TGTGCCAGCAGTTTAATAGGTAGCGGGAGGGGTGCAGATACGCAGTATTTT
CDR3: CASSLIGSGRGADTQYF

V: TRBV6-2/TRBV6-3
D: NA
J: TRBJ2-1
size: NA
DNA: TGTGCCAGCAGTTACTCGCCGAACAATGAGCAGTTCTTC
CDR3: CASSYSPNNEQFF

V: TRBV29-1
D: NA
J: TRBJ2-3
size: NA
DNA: TGCAGCGCAATACCAGGACAGAGCAGCACAGATACGCAGTATTTT
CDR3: CSAIPGQSSTDTQYF

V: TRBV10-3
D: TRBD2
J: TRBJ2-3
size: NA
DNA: TGTGCCATCGGTGCTGGTCTAGCGGTCACAGATACGCAGTATTTT
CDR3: CAIGAGLAVTDTQYF

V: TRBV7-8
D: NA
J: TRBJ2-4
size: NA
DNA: TGTGCCAGCAGCGAAAACTCACGGGGACTAGCCAAAAACATTCAGTACTTC
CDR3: CASSENSRGLAKNIQYF

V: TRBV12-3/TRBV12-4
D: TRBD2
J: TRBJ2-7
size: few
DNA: TGTGCCAGCAGTTTGCTCGTGACTAGCGGGATTCGGAATGAGCAGTACTTC
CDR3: CASSLLVTSGIRNEQYF

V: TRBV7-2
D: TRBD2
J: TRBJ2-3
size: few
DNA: TGTGCCAGCAGCCGCGGGAGCTCGGAAGATACGCAGTATTTT
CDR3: CASSRGSSEDTQYF

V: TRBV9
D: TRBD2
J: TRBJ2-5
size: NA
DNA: TGTGCCAGCAGCCCTATGGCGGGAGACTACAATGAGCAGTACTTC
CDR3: CASSPMAGDYNEQYF

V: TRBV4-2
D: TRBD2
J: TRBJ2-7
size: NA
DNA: TGTGCCAGCAGCCCCTTGACTAGCGGGGGGAAACCTAATGAGCAGTACTTC
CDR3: CASSPLTSGGKPNEQYF

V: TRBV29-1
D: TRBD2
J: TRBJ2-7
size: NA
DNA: TGCAGCGTGGCGACTAGCGGATCCTACGAGCAGTACTTC
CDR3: CSVATSGSYEQYF

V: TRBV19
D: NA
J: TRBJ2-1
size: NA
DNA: TGTGCCAGTAGTATCCACGACGACCACGCGGGTGAGCAGTTCTTC
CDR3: CASSIHDDHAGEQFF

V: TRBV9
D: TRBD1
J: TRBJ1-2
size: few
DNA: TGTGCCAGCAGCTTACGAATCGGACAGGGGAGGGGAGGTGGCTACACCTTC
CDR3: CASSLRIGQGRGGGYTF

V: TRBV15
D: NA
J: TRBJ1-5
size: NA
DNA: TGTGCCACCAGCAGAGAACCGGGGTCTCATCAGCCCCAGCATTTT
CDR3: CATSREPGSHQPQHF

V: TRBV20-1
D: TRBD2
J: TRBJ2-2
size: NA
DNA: TGCAGTGCCGAGCGGGACTTCGTGACCGGGGAGCTGTTTTTT
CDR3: CSAERDFVTGELFF

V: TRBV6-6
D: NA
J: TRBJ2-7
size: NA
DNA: TGTGCCAGCAGTCCCCGCCCTTATTCCTACGAGCAGTACTTC
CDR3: CASSPRPYSYEQYF

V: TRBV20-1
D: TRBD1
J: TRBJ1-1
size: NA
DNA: TGCAGTGCCGAGGGGACAGGGGGAAAAGACACTGAAGCTTTCTTT
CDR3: CSAEGTGGKDTEAFF

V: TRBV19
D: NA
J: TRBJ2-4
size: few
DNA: TGTGCCAGTAGTGGTGACTGGCCGGCCAAAAACATTCAGTACTTC
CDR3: CASSGDWPAKNIQYF

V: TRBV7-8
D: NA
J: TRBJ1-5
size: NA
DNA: TGTGCCAGCAGCTTAGACGCCGGGGTCCACAATCAGCCCCAGCATTTT
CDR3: CASSLDAGVHNQPQHF

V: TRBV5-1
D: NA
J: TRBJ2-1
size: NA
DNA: TGCGCCAGCATGGACGGGTACAATGAGCAGTTCTTC
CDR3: CASMDGYNEQFF

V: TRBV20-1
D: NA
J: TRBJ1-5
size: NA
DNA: TGCAGTGCTAGAGATCGGGATCTGATAATGGTTGGGAATCAGCCCCAGCATTTT
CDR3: CSARDRDLIMVGNQPQHF

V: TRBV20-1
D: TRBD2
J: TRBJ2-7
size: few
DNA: TGCAGTGCTAGAGGGGGGTTGTCTAGCGGGACCTTCGAGCAGTACTTC
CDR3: CSARGGLSSGTFEQYF

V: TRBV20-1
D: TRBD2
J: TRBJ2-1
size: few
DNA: TGCAGTGCTAGAGATTTAAGGCGGACTAGCGGTTACAATGAGCAGTTCTTC
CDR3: CSARDLRRTSGYNEQFF

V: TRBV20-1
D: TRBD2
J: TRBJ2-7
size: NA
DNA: TGCAGTGCTACTACCGGGACTAGCGGGTTCTCCTACGAGCAGTACTTC
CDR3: CSATTGTSGFSYEQYF